A single sample is the source of the 2 T cell receptor beta chains below, sequenced in a study of OX40 agonist ivuxolimab in advanced cancers. Sequenced by immunoSEQ multiplex PCR; TCRdb stores in-frame clones only, minus some. The table has approximately 89,000 clones, 80% to 90% seen once. Sequenced material: CD4+ or CD8+ T cells sorted from blood, taken in a trial of the OX40 agonist ivuxolimab. The receptors were gathered from an adult with an advanced solid tumor such as melanoma, head and neck, liver or kidney cancer.

This clone was counted a single time. The chain is built from TRBV11-2 and TRBJ2-7; 13 positions match TRBD2. The CDR3 contains 17 residues. Germline assignment: CDR1 SGHAT and CDR2 FQNNGV. The junction had 3 bases not matched to a gene; V was cut back by 0 bases and J by 1 base. CDR3 bases: TGTGCCAGCAGCTTAGATGGACTAGCGGGGGATTCCTACGAGCAGTACTTC. It encodes CASSLDGLAGDSYEQYF.

The rearrangement joins TRBV7-8 to TRBJ1-1; TRBD1 is a possible D gene (6 bases). V was pared by 1 base and J by 10 bases, with 16 bases between. The germline V gene encodes CDR1 SGHVS and CDR2 FQNEAQ. The CDR3 runs to 14 residues. The CDR3, as DNA: TGTGCCAGCAGCTTAGGTGTGGGGGCATCCGTAGCTTTCTTT. Protein: CASSLGVGASVAFF.